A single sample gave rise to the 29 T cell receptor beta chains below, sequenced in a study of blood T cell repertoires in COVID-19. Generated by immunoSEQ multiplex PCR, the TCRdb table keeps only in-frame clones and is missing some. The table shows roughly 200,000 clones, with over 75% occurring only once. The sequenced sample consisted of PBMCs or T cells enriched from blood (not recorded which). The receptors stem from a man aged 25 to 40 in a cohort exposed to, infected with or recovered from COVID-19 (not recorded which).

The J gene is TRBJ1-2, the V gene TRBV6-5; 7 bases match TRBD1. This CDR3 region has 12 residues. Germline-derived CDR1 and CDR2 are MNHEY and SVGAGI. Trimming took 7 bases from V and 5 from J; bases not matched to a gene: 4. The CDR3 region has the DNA TGTGCCAGCAAGGGACAGAGATATGGCTACACCTTC. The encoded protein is CASKGQRYGYTF.

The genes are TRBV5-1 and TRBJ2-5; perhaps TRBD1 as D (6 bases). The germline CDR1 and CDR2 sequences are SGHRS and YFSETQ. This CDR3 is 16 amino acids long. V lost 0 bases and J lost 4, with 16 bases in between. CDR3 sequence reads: CASSLVTHKGGETQYF. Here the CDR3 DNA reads TGCGCCAGCAGCTTGGTGACCCATAAAGGGGGAGAGACCCAGTACTTC.

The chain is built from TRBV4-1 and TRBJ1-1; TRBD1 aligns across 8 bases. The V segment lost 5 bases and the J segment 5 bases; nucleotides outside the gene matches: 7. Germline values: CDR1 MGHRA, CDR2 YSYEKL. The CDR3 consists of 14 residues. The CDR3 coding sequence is TGCGCCAGCAGCTCGACAGGGGTTGGGACTGAAGCTTTCTTT. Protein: CASSSTGVGTEAFF.

For the CDR3, the DNA is TGTGCCAGCAGTTTCGGGACAGTCGGCAGCAATCAGCCCCAGCATTTT. This gives the protein CASSFGTVGSNQPQHF. This rearrangement joins TRBV28 to TRBJ1-5; 7 nucleotides line up with TRBD1. The CDR3 is 16 amino acids. In germline, CDR1 is MDHEN, CDR2 SYDVKM. Trimming removed 3 bases from V and 1 base from J; junction bases left unmatched: 6.

The CDR3 DNA follows: TGTGCCACCAGTGATACTGGGACAGCCTACAATGAGCAGTTCTTC. Protein sequence: CATSDTGTAYNEQFF. V is TRBV24-1 and J is TRBJ2-1; 7 bases map to TRBD1. V lost 3 bases, J lost 2 bases, and 3 bases stayed unmatched. The germline V gene has CDR1 KGHDR and CDR2 SFDVKD. The CDR3 runs 15 residues.

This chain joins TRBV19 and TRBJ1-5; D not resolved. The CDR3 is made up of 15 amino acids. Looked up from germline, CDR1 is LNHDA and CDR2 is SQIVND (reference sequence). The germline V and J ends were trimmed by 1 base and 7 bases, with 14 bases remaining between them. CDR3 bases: TGTGCCAGTAGTATAGTATTGGCTAGTGGGCAGCCCCAGCATTTT. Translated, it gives CASSIVLASGQPQHF.

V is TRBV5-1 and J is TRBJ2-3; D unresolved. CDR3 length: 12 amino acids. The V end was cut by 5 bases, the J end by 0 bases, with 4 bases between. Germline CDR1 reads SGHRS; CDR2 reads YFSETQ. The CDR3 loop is CASRSSTDTQYF. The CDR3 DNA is TGCGCCAGCAGATCTAGCACAGATACGCAGTATTTT.

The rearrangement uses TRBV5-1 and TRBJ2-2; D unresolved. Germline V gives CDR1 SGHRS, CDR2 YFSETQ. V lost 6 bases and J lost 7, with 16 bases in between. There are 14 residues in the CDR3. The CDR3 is CASTLETGLGELFF. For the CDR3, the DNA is TGCGCCAGCACCCTTGAAACTGGGCTCGGGGAGCTGTTTTTT.

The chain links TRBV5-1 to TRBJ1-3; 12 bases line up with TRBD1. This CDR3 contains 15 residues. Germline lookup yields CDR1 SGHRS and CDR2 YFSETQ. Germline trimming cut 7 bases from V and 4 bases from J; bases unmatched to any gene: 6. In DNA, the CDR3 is TGCGCCAGCTCCGGGACAGGGGGCCAAGGAAACACCATATATTTT. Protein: CASSGTGGQGNTIYF. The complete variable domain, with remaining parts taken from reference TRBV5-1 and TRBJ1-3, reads KAGVTQTPRYLIKTRGQQVTLSCSPISGHRSVSWYQQTPGQGLQFLFEYFSETQRNKGNFPGRFSGRQFSNSRSEMNVSTLELGDSALYLCASSGTGGQGNTIYFGEGSWLTVV.

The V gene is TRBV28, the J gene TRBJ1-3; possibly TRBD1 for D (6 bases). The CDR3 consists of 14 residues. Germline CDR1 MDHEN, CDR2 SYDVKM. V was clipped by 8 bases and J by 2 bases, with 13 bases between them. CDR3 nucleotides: TGTGCCAGCGGGGGGGGCGAAACTGGAAACACCATATATTTT. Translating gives CASGGGETGNTIYF.

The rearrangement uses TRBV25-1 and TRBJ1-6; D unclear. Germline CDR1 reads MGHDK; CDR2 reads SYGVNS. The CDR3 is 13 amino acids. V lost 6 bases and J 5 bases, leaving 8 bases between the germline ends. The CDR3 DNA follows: TGTGCCAGCAGCGACTTAAATAATTCACCCCTCCACTTT. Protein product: CASSDLNNSPLHF.

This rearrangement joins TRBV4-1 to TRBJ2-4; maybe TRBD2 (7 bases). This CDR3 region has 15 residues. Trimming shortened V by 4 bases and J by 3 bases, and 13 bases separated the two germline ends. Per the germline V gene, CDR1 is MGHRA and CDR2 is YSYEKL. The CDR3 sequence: CASSLTGLGKNIQYF. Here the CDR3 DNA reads TGCGCCAGCAGCCTGACAGGACTAGGCAAAAACATTCAGTACTTC.

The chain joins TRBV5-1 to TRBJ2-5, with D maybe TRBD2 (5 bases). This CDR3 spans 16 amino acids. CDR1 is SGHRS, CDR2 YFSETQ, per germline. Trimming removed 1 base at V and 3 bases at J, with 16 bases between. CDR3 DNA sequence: TGCGCCAGCAGCTTGCCCAGGCCCCGGGGTAAAGAGACCCAGTACTTC. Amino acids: CASSLPRPRGKETQYF.

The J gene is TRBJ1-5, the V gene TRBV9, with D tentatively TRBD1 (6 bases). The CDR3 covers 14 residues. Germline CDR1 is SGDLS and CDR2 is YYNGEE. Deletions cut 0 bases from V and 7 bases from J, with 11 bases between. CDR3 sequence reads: CASSVAGVQQPQHF. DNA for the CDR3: TGTGCCAGCAGCGTAGCAGGGGTACAGCAGCCCCAGCATTTT.

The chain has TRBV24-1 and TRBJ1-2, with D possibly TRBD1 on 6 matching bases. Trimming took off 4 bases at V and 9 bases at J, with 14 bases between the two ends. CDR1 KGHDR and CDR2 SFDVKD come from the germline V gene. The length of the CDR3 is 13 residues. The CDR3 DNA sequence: TGTGCCACCAGTGACTCAGGGGTCCGGAGCTACACCTTC. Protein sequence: CATSDSGVRSYTF.

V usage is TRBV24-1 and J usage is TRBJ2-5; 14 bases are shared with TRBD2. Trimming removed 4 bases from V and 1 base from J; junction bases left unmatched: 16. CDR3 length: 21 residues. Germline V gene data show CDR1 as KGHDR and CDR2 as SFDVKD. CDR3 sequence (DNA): TGTGCCACCAGTGAGAGTGCCGGGACTAGCGGGAGTACGCGGTCCCAAGAGACCCAGTACTTC. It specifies CATSESAGTSGSTRSQETQYF.

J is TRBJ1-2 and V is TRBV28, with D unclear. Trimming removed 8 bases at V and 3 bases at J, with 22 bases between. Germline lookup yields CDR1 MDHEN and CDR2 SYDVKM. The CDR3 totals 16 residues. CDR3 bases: TGTGCCAGCTTAACCCCGGAAGACGGAGGACACTATGGCTACACCTTC. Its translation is CASLTPEDGGHYGYTF.

The CDR3 DNA reads as TGTGCCAGCAGCTCTGACAGGGTCTATGGCTACACCTTC. Translation gives CASSSDRVYGYTF. J is TRBJ1-2 and V is TRBV7-8; 7 bases are a match to TRBD1. The CDR3 length is 13 residues. J was trimmed by 4 bases and V by 4 bases; bases with no gene match: 3. From germline, CDR1 is SGHVS and CDR2 FQNEAQ.

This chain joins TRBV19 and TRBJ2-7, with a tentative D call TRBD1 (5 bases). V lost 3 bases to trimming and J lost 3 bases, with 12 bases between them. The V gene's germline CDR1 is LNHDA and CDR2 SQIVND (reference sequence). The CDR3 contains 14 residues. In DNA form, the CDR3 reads TGTGCCAGTAGTATTGACAGTTTGAGCTACGAGCAGTACTTC. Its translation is CASSIDSLSYEQYF.

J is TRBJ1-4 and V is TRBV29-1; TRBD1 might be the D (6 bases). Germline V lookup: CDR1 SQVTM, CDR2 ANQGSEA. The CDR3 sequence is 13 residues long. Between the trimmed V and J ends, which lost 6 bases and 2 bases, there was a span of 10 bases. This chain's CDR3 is CSVGTKTNEKLFF. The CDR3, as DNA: TGCAGCGTCGGGACAAAGACTAATGAAAAACTGTTTTTT.

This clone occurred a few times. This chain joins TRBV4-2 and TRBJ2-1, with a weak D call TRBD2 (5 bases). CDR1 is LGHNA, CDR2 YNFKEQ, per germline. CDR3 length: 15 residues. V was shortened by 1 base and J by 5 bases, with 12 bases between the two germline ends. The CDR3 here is CASSQARGEDNEQFF. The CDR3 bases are TGTGCCAGCAGCCAAGCCCGGGGTGAAGACAATGAGCAGTTCTTC.

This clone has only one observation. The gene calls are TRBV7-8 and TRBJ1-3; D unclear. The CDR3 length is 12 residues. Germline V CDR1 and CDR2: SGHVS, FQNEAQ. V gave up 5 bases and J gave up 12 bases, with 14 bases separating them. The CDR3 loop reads CASSLPPEGIYF. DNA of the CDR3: TGTGCCAGCAGCCTCCCTCCCGAGGGCATATATTTT.

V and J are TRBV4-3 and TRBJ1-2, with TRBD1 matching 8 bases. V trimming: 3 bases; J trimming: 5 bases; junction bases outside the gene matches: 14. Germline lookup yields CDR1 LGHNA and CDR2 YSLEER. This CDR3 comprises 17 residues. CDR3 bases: TGCGCCAGCAGCCAGGGACCAGGGACAGGCGCCTTGTATGGCTACACCTTC. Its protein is CASSQGPGTGALYGYTF.

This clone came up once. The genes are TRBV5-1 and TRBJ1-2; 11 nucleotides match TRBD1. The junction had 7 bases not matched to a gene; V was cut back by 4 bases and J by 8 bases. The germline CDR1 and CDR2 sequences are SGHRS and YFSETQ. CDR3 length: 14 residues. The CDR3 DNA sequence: TGCGCCAGCAGCATGGGACAGGGGGTTAGCGGCTACACCTTC. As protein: CASSMGQGVSGYTF.

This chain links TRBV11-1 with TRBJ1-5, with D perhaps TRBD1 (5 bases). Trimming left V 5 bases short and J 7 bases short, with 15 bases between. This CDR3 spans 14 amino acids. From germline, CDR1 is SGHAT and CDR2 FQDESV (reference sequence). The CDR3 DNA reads TGTGCCAGCAGCCTGCTTCTGCGGGGCCAGCCCCAGCATTTT. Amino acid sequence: CASSLLLRGQPQHF.

CDR3: CASSPGGLGSYEQYF. Here the CDR3 DNA reads TGTGCCAGCAGCCCCGGGGGTTTGGGCTCCTACGAGCAGTACTTC. The rearrangement joins TRBV5-4 to TRBJ2-7, with D maybe TRBD2 (6 bases). Per germline, CDR1 SGHNT and CDR2 YYREEE (reference sequence). The CDR3 is made up of 15 amino acids. Deletions cut 4 bases from V and 0 bases from J, with 14 bases between.

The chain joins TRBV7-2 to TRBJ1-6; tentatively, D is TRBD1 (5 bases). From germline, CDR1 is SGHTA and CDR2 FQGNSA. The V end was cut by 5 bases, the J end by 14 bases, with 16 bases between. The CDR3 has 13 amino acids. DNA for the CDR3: TGTGCCAGCAGCGCAGCGGGGGGTTCGGCCCTCCACTTT. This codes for CASSAAGGSALHF.

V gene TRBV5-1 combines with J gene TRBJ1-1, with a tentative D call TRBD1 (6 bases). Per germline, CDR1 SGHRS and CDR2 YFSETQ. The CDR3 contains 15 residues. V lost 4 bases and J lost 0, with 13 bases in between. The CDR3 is CASSVGQLLNTEAFF. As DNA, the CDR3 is TGCGCCAGCAGCGTCGGACAGCTACTGAACACTGAAGCTTTCTTT.

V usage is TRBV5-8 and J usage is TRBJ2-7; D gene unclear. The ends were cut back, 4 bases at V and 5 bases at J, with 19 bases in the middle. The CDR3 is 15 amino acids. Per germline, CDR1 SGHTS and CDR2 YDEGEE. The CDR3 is CASSRLTKLENEQYF. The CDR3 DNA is TGTGCCAGCAGCCGCCTCACGAAGTTGGAGAACGAGCAGTACTTC.